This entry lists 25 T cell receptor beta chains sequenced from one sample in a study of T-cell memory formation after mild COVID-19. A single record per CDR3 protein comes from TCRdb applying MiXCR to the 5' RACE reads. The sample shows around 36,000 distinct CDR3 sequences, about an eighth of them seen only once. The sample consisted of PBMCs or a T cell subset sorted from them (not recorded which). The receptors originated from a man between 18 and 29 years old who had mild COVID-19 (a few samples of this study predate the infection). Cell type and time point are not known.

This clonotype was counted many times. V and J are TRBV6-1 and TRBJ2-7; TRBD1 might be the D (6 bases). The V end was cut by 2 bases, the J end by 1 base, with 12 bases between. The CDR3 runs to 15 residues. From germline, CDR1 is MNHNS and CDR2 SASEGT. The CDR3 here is CASSESTGSSYEQYF. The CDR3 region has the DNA TGTGCCAGCAGTGAATCTACAGGGTCATCCTACGAGCAGTACTTC.

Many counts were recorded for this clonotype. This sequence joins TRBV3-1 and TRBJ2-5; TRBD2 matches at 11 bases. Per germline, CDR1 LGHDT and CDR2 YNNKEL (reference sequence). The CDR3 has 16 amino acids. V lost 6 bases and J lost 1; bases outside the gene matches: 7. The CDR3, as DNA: TGTGCCAGCAGGTCGGGACTAGCGGAGTTCCAAGAGACCCAGTACTTC. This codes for CASRSGLAEFQETQYF.

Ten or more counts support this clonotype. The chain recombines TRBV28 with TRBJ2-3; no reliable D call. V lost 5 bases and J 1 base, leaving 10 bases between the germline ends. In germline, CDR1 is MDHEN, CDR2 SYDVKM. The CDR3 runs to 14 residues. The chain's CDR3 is CASSPHWGTDTQYF. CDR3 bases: TGTGCCAGCAGTCCCCATTGGGGCACAGATACGCAGTATTTT.

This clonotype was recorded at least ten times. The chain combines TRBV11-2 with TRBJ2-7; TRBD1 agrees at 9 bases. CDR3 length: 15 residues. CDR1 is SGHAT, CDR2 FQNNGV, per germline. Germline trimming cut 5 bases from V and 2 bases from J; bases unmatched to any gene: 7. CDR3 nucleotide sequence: TGTGCCAGCAGCGATAGAAGACAGGGGGCCTACGAGCAGTACTTC. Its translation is CASSDRRQGAYEQYF.

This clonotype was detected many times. The CDR3 bases are TGTGCCAGCAGCCAAGATGGGACCAGAGGGGCCTACAATGAGCAGTTCTTC. This encodes CASSQDGTRGAYNEQFF. This chain uses TRBV4-2 with TRBJ2-1, with D perhaps assigned TRBD1 or TRBD2 (5 bases each). Germline-derived CDR1 and CDR2 are LGHNA and YNFKEQ. The CDR3 covers 17 residues. With 0 bases removed from V and 2 bases from J, the gap between germline ends came to 14 bases.

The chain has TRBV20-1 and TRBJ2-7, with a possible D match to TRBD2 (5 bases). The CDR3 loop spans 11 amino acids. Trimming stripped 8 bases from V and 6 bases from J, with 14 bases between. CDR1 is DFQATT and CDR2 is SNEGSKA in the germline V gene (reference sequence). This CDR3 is CSSETAGEQYF. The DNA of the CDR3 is TGCAGTTCCGAGACCGCGGGCGAGCAGTACTTC.

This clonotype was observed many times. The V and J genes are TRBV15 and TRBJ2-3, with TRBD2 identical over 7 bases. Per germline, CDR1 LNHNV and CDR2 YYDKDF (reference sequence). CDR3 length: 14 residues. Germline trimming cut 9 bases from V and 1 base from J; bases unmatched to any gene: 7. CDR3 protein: CATGRTRGTDTQYF. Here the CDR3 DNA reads TGTGCCACTGGAAGGACTAGGGGCACAGATACGCAGTATTTT.

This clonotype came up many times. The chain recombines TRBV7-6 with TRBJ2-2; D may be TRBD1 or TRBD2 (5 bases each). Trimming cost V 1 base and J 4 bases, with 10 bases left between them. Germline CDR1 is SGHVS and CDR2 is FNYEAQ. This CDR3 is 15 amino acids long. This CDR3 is CASSLVRGVTGELFF. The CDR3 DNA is TGTGCCAGCAGCTTAGTGAGGGGCGTCACCGGGGAGCTGTTTTTT.

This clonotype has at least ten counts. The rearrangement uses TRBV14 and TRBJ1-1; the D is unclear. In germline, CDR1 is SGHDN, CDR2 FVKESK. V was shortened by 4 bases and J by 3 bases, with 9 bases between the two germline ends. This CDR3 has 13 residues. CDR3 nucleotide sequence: TGTGCCAGCAGCCGGTTCACATACACTGAAGCTTTCTTT. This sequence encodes CASSRFTYTEAFF. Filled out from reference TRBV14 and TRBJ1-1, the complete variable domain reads EAGVTQFPSHSVIEKGQTVTLRCDPISGHDNLYWYRRVMGKEIKFLLHFVKESKQDESGMPNNRFLAERTGGTYSTLKVQPAELEDSGVYFCASSRFTYTEAFFGQGTRLTVV.

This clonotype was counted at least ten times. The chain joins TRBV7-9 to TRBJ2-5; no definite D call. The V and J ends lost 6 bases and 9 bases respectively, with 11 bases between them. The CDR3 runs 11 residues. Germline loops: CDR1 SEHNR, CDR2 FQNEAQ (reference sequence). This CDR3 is CASRLTGPQYF. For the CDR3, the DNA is TGTGCCAGCAGATTAACTGGGCCCCAGTACTTC.

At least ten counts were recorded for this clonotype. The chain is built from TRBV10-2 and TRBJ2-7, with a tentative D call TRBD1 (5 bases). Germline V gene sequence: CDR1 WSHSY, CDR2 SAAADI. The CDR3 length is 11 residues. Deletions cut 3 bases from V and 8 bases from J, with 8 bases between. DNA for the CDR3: TGCGCCAGCAGTGAACAGGATCAGCAGTACTTC. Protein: CASSEQDQQYF.

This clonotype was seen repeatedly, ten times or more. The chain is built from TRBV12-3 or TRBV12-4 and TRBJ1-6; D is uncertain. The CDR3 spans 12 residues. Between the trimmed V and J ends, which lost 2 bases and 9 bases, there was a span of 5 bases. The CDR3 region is CASSLQGSPLHF. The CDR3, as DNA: TGTGCCAGCAGTTTACAAGGTTCACCCCTCCACTTT.

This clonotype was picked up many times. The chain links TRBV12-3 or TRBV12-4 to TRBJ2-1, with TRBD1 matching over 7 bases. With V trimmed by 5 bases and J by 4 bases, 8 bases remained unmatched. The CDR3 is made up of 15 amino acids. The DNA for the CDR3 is TGTGCCAGCAGTCGGCCGGGACAGATATACAATGAGCAGTTCTTC. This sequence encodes CASSRPGQIYNEQFF.

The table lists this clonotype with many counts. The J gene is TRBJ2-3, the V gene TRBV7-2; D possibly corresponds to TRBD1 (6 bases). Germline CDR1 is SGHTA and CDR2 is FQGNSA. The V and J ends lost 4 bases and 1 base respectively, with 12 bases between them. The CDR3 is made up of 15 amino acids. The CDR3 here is CASSSRTAGTDTQYF. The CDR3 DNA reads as TGTGCCAGCAGCTCCCGGACAGCAGGCACAGATACGCAGTATTTT.

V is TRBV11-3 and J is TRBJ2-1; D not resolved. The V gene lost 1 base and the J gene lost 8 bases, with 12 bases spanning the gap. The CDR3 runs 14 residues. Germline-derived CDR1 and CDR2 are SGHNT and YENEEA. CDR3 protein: CASSLGGRTYEQFF. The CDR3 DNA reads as TGTGCCAGCAGCTTAGGTGGTAGGACCTATGAGCAGTTCTTC. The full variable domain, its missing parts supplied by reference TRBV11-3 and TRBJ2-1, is EAGVVQSPRYKIIEKKQPVAFWCNPISGHNTLYWYLQNLGQGPELLIRYENEEAVDDSQLPKDRFSAERLKGVDSTLKIQPAELGDSAVYLCASSLGGRTYEQFFGPGTRLTVL.

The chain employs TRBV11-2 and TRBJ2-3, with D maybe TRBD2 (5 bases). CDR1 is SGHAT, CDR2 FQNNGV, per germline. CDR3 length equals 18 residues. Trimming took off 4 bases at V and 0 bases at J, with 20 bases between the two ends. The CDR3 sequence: CASSSSPRPRTSTDTQYF. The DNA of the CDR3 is TGTGCCAGCAGCTCCTCCCCCAGACCGAGGACTAGCACAGATACGCAGTATTTT.

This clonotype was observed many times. This CDR3 is CSAPRDYGYTF. In DNA form, the CDR3 reads TGCAGTGCTCCCCGGGACTATGGCTACACCTTC. The genes are TRBV20-1 and TRBJ1-2; D gene uncertain. Germline V gives CDR1 DFQATT, CDR2 SNEGSKA (reference sequence). This CDR3 spans 11 amino acids. The ends were cut back, 5 bases at V and 3 bases at J, with 7 bases in the middle.

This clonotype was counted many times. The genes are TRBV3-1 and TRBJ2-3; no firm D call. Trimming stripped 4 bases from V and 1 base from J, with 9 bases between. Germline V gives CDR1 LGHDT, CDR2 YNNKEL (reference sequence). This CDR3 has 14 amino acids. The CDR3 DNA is TGTGCCAGCAGCCGAGATCGACGCACAGATACGCAGTATTTT. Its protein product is CASSRDRRTDTQYF.

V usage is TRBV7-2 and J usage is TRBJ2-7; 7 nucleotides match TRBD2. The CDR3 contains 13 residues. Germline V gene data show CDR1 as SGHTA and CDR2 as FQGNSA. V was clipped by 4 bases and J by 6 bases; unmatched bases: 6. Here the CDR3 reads CASSSGREAEQYF. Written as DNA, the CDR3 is TGTGCCAGCAGCTCCGGCCGGGAGGCCGAGCAGTACTTC.

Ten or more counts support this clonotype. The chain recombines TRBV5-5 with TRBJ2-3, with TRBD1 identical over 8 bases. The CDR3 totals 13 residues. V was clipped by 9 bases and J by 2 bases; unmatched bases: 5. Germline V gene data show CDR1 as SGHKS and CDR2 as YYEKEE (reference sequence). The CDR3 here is CAKWTGITDTQYF. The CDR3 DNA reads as TGTGCCAAATGGACAGGGATCACAGATACGCAGTATTTT.

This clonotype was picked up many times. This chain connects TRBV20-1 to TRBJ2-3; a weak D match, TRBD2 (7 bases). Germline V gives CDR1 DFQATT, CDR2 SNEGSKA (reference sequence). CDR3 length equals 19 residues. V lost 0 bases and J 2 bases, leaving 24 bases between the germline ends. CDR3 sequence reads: CSAREADGGPTLITDTQYF. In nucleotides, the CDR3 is TGCAGTGCTAGAGAGGCGGACGGGGGGCCTACCCTTATCACAGATACGCAGTATTTT.

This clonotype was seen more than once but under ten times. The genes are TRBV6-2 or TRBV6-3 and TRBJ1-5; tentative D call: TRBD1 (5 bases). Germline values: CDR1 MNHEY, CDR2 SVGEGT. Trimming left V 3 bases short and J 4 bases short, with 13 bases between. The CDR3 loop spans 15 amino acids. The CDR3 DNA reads TGTGCCAGCAGTTATTGGGGGAACCTGAATCAGCCCCAGCATTTT. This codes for CASSYWGNLNQPQHF.

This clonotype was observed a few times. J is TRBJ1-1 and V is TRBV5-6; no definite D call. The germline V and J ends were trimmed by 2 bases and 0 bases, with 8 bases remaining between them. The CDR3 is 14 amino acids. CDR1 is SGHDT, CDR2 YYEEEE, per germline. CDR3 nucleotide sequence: TGTGCCAGCAGCTTACGACTCCTGAACACTGAAGCTTTCTTT. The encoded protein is CASSLRLLNTEAFF.

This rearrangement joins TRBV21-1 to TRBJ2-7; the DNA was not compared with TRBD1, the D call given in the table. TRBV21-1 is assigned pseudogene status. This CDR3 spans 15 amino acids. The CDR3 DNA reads TGTGCCAGCAGCAAGGGACCCGCCTCCCTCCACGAGCAGTACGTC. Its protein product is CASSKGPASLHEQYV.

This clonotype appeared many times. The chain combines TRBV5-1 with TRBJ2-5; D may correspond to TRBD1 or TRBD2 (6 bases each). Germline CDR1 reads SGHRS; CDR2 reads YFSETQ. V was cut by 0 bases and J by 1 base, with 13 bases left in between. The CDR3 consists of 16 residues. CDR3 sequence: CASSLAVGGLQETQYF. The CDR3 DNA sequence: TGCGCCAGCAGCTTGGCGGTGGGGGGCCTCCAAGAGACCCAGTACTTC.